By its share, the clone carrying this T cell receptor (beta chain) is medium-sized. V shed 1 base and J shed 3 bases, with 10 bases lying between them. Germline loops: CDR1 SGHTA, CDR2 FQGTGA. The CDR3 is 15 residues long. The table came from immunoSEQ multiplex PCR; TCRdb's copy has only in-frame clones and leaves some out. The repertoire holds around 66,000 clones, with around 87% as singletons. This sample was taken from a study of identifying expanded T cells in peripheral blood. The source material was blood. The chain carries TRBV7-3 and TRBJ2-1; D unresolved. This sequence originates from a person aged 18 to 70 in good health. CDR3 in amino acids: CASSLNPYFYNEQFF. Written as DNA, the CDR3 is TGTGCCAGCAGCTTAAACCCGTACTTCTACAATGAGCAGTTCTTC.